This TCR beta chain is drawn from a study of blood T cell repertoires in COVID-19. The method was immunoSEQ multiplex PCR; TCRdb's version includes in-frame clones alone and lacks a portion of them. This repertoire shows 200,000 to 300,000 clones, 70% to 90% found once; its top ten account for roughly 2%. This CDR3 region has 15 residues. CDR1 is SNHLY and CDR2 is FYNNEI in the germline V gene. After removal of 7 bases from V and 1 base from J, the junction contained 6 bases not matched to a gene. The sequence was collected from a man aged 25-45 years with active or convalescent COVID-19. This sequence joins TRBV2 and TRBJ1-2; 10 bases are shared with TRBD1. What was sequenced was peripheral blood. The CDR3 sequence: CASKPGQGNNYGYTF. CDR3 nucleotides: TGTGCCAGCAAGCCGGGACAGGGGAATAACTATGGCTACACCTTC.